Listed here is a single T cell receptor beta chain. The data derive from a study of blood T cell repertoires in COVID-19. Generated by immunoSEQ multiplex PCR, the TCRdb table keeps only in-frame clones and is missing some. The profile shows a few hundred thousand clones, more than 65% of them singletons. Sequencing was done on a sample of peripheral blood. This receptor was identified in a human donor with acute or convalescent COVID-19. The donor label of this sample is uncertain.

Here the CDR3 DNA reads TGCGCCAGCAGCTTGGGGGCAGGGTACACCGGGGAGCTGTTTTTT. Translating it yields CASSLGAGYTGELFF. J is TRBJ2-2 and V is TRBV5-1, with D possibly matching TRBD1 (5 bases). The V gene's germline CDR1 is SGHRS and CDR2 YFSETQ. This CDR3 spans 15 amino acids. V was trimmed by 0 bases and J by 3 bases, leaving 9 bases between them. Filled out from reference TRBV5-1 and TRBJ2-2, the complete variable domain reads KAGVTQTPRYLIKTRGQQVTLSCSPISGHRSVSWYQQTPGQGLQFLFEYFSETQRNKGNFPGRFSGRQFSNSRSEMNVSTLELGDSALYLCASSLGAGYTGELFFGEGSRLTVL.